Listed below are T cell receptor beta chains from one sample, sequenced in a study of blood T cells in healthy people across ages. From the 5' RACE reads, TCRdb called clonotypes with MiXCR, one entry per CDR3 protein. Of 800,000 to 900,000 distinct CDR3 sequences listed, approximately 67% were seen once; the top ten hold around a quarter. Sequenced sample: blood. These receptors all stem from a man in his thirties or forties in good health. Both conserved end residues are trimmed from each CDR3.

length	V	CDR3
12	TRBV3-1	ASSQAPGANVLT
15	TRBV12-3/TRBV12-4	ASSPPKGPLYQETQY
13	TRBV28	ASSFNPRVHNEQF
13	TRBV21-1	ASSPPGQGVGEQF
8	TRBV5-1	ASRNRTQY
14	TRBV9	AISATAGQGNEKLF
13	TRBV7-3	ASSLSWQGYNEQF
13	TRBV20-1	SARVPGTGQETQY
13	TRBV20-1	SPSTGPNVIYEQY
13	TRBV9	ASSFTGSAGNIQY
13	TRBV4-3	ASSQEVGGPDTQY
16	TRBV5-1	ASSSGTGDFSGANVLT
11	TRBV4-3	ASSPSESYEQY
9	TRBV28	ASTLVNEQF
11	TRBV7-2	ASSLAVTYEQY
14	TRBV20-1	SARDGLAGAYSEQF
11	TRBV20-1	SVSSSYNSPLH
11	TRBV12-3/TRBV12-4	ASSRGVTDTQY
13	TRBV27	ASSLTAVTPYEQY
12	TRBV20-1	SASPPTVGETQY
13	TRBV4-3	ASSQVGDREKTQY
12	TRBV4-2	ASSQDLAGLGYT
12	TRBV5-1	ASSSGTAAETQY
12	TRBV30	AWTDMGVYYGYT
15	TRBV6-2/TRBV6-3	ASSSSRTSGFTDTQY
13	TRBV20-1	SARKSSGVFNEQF
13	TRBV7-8	ASSPDGTAPYGYT
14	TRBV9	ASSLSGGGNTGELF
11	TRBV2	ASTTELQETQY
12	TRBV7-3	ASSDRSITDTQY
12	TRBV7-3	ASSTNIGTDTQY
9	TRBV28	ASSPWGPLH
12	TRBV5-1	ASSLGQKYNEQF
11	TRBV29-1	SVGWQGTYGYT
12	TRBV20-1	SAVDAEPTDTQY
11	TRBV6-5	ASGRTSVNEQF
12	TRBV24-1	ATSDTTGEETQY
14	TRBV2	ASSDKDRELNSPLH
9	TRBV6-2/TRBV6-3	ASVSSYEQY
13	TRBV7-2	ASSSDRGAQETQY
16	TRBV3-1	ASSQAPHRSPKIDEQF
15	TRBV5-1	ASSSGQASSGANVLT
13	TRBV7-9	ASSPGPHLGDTQY